This T cell receptor beta chain was recorded in a study of shared clonotypes between healthy human individuals. Every immunoSEQ plate was one replicate of a subset's evenly spread DNA. The protocol was immunoSEQ multiplex PCR, while the TCRdb copy is restricted to in-frame clones and leaves out a portion. The data show about 1,800,000 clones, about 94% seen once. General observations from the study: An expected dependence of interdonor clonotype sharing on sequencing depth was noted. Genetic and exposure-history diversity was limited by the few donors. Memory subsets generally showed smaller estimated richness than naive subsets did.

The naive CD8 population came from CD45RO-negative cells selected for CCR7, without terminally differentiated effector memory CD45RA+ cells. To note about this clone: The antigen remains undetermined.

The specimen sequenced was naive CD8+ T cells sorted from blood. The source is a man aged 18 to 29 in good health.

CDR3 bases: TGTGCCAGCAGCTTGGGATCAGGGTTCGGAGCCAAAAACATTCAGTACTTC. Its protein is CASSLGSGFGAKNIQYF. V usage is TRBV5-8 and J usage is TRBJ2-4; D might be TRBD1 (5 bases). V lost 0 bases, J lost 0 bases, and 13 bases lay in between. Germline V gives CDR1 SGHTS, CDR2 YDEGEE. The CDR3 extends over 17 amino acids.